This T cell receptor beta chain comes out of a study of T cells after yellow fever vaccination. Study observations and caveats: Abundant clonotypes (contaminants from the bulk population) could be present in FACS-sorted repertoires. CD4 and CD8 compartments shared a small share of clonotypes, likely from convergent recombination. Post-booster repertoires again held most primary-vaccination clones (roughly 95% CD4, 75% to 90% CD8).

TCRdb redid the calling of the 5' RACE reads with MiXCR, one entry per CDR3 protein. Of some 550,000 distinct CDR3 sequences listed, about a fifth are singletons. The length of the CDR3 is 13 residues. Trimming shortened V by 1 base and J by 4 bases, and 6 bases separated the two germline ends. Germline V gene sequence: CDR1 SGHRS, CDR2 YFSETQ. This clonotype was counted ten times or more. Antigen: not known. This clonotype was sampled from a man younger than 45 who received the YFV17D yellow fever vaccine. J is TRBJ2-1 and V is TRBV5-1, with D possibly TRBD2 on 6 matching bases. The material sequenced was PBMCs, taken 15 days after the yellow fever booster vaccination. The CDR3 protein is CASSLRGYNEQFF. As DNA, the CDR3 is TGCGCCAGCAGCTTGCGGGGGTACAATGAGCAGTTCTTC.